The 32 T cell receptor beta chains below were found in one sample sequenced in a study of metastatic and nonmetastatic thyroid tumors. Not a single patient had been given any form of treatment at any point before undergoing thyroid surgery. TCRdb re-clonotyped the PCR reads through MiXCR. There are about 12,000 clones in the sample; 20% to 25% occur only once, and 12% to 15% lies in the top ten. The specimen was adjacent normal tissue. The source is a female donor with papillary thyroid cancer or a benign thyroid nodule (not recorded which). Some clones in this sample may be carry-over from other donors' samples.

This clone was observed a handful of times. At one boundary the junction diverges from the germline segment, which might be a read error. This rearrangement joins TRBV15 to TRBJ2-7, with D perhaps matching TRBD2 (7 bases). In germline, CDR1 is LNHNV, CDR2 YYDKDF (reference sequence). This CDR3 region has 14 residues. The CDR3 DNA sequence: TGTGTCACCAGCAGAGCGGGACACATTAGTGAGCAGTACTTC. Translating it yields CVTSRAGHISEQYF.

In its sample, this clone ranks as medium-sized. Other DNA sequences in this sample translate to the same CDR3. V usage is TRBV6-2 or TRBV6-3 and J usage is TRBJ1-3, with D uncertain. The CDR3 is 15 residues long. V lost 7 bases to trimming and J lost 0 bases, with 13 bases between them. Germline V CDR1 and CDR2: MNHEY, SVGEGT. The CDR3 loop reads CASTDREDSGNTIYF. In DNA form, the CDR3 reads TGTGCCAGCACAGACCGGGAGGACTCTGGAAACACCATATATTTT.

This clone was counted between two and nine times. The chain couples TRBV5-1 to TRBJ1-1; no definite D call. Germline assignment: CDR1 SGHRS and CDR2 YFSETQ. Trimming stripped 4 bases from V and 5 bases from J, with 15 bases between. The CDR3 runs 14 residues. CDR3: CASSLVGAGTEAFF. The CDR3 DNA sequence: TGCGCCAGCAGCCTGGTAGGAGCGGGGACTGAAGCTTTCTTT.

This clone was seen many times. The chain carries TRBV20-1 and TRBJ2-2; 11 bases map to TRBD1. Germline V gene data show CDR1 as DFQATT and CDR2 as SNEGSKA (reference sequence). J was trimmed by 5 bases and V by 4 bases; bases with no gene match: 9. The CDR3 runs 16 residues. The CDR3 sequence is CSATVGTGGQTGELFF. The CDR3 nucleotides are TGCAGTGCTACCGTCGGGACAGGGGGTCAGACCGGGGAGCTGTTTTTT.

This clone has at least ten counts. A single base separates this from a much larger clone, so it may be a read error. The chain is built from TRBV29-1 and TRBJ2-1, with 13 positions matching TRBD2. Germline-derived CDR1 and CDR2 are SQVTM and ANQGSEA. The CDR3 has 16 amino acids. CDR3 nucleotide sequence: TGCGGCGTTTTCGGACTAGCGGGAGATGCCGACAATGAGCAGTTCTTC. Translating gives CGVFGLAGDADNEQFF.

This clone was detected a few times. This chain joins TRBV20-1 and TRBJ2-7; the D is unclear. The CDR3 runs to 15 residues. The V end was cut by 0 bases, the J end by 2 bases, with 14 bases between. CDR1 DFQATT and CDR2 SNEGSKA come from the germline V gene (reference sequence). Here the CDR3 reads CSARDFLQNTYEQYF. CDR3 sequence (DNA): TGCAGTGCTAGAGATTTTCTGCAGAACACCTACGAGCAGTACTTC.

This clone is deemed medium-sized. The gene calls are TRBV19 and TRBJ2-1; TRBD1 or TRBD2 may be the D gene (5 bases each). The CDR3 runs to 15 residues. In germline, CDR1 is LNHDA, CDR2 SQIVND (reference sequence). Trimming pared 6 bases from V and 0 bases from J, leaving 12 bases between. The CDR3 loop is CASSEGFLSYNEQFF. The CDR3 DNA reads as TGTGCCAGTAGCGAGGGGTTCCTCTCCTACAATGAGCAGTTCTTC.

Concerning this clone: The junction differs from germline at one of its ends, possibly a read error. The V and J genes are TRBV11-2 and TRBJ2-1, with D perhaps TRBD1 (6 bases). Germline V gene lookup returns CDR1 SGHAT and CDR2 FQNNGV. The CDR3 consists of 15 residues. This CDR3 reads CANSLRGQGFCEQFF. The CDR3 region has the DNA TGTGCCAACAGCTTAAGGGGTCAGGGGTTCTGTGAGCAGTTCTTC.

Relative to its sample, this clone is medium-sized. The chain recombines TRBV6-1 with TRBJ2-7; 8 nucleotides align to TRBD1. With V trimmed by 5 bases and J by 3 bases, 3 bases remained unmatched. The germline V gene encodes CDR1 MNHNS and CDR2 SASEGT. The CDR3 length is 13 residues. DNA of the CDR3: TGTGCCAGCAGTAATGGACAGGGCTACGAGCAGTACTTC. It specifies CASSNGQGYEQYF.

This clone was seen only a few times. This chain uses TRBV2 with TRBJ1-1, with D possibly being TRBD1 (6 bases). Trimming left V 7 bases short and J 2 bases short, with 11 bases between. The CDR3 is 13 residues long. The germline gives CDR1 SNHLY, CDR2 FYNNEI. The CDR3 spells CASTNRANTEAFF. DNA for the CDR3: TGTGCCAGCACCAACAGGGCAAACACTGAAGCTTTCTTT.

The rearrangement uses TRBV11-2 and TRBJ1-6; D is uncertain. Trimming removed 4 bases from V and 9 bases from J, with 13 bases in between. This CDR3 is built from 14 residues. Germline V gene lookup returns CDR1 SGHAT and CDR2 FQNNGV. CDR3 loop: CASSSGPSSSPLHF. CDR3 DNA sequence: TGTGCCAGCAGCTCCGGACCCTCTAGTTCACCCCTCCACTTT.

By share, this clone ranks as medium-sized. This chain links TRBV6-2 or TRBV6-3 with TRBJ1-2, with a possible D match to TRBD1 (6 bases). The CDR3 consists of 15 residues. Between the trimmed V and J ends, which lost 2 bases and 1 base, there was a span of 11 bases. Per the germline V gene, CDR1 is MNHEY and CDR2 is SVGEGT. The CDR3: CASSYVGARNYGYTF. In nucleotides, the CDR3 is TGTGCCAGCAGTTACGTGGGGGCGCGTAACTATGGCTACACCTTC.

The chain has TRBV6-1 and TRBJ2-2; the match to TRBD2 covers 7 bases. The CDR3 covers 17 residues. Germline assignment: CDR1 MNHNS and CDR2 SASEGT. Losses at the gene ends were 3 bases for V and 6 bases for J; bases not matched to a gene: 13. CDR3 sequence reads: CASSEGRVNYRPGELFF. Written as DNA, the CDR3 is TGTGCCAGCAGTGAGGGGAGGGTTAATTATAGGCCCGGGGAGCTGTTTTTT.

The rearrangement links TRBV20-1 to TRBJ1-1; D remains unclear. Germline-derived CDR1 and CDR2 are DFQATT and SNEGSKA (reference sequence). Trimming removed 0 bases at V and 5 bases at J, with 13 bases between. CDR3 length: 14 amino acids. The DNA for the CDR3 is TGCAGTGCTAGAGATTTGTCGGAGAAAACTGAAGCTTTCTTT. Translating it yields CSARDLSEKTEAFF.

Ten or more counts support this clone. This chain joins TRBV30 and TRBJ2-1, with 10 nucleotides matching TRBD2. The J segment lost 5 bases and the V segment lost 2 bases, leaving 9 bases of the junction unmatched. The length of the CDR3 is 16 residues. CDR1 is GTSNPN, CDR2 SVGIG, per germline (reference sequence). CDR3 in DNA: TGTGCCTGGAGTTTCTCAGGACTAGCGGTTAACAATGAGCAGTTCTTC. Amino acid sequence: CAWSFSGLAVNNEQFF.

This clone is termed medium-sized. This chain links TRBV5-1 with TRBJ2-7; TRBD1 agrees at 7 bases. V shed 0 bases and J 4 bases; nucleotides not matched to a gene: 7. The CDR3 has 15 residues. Germline CDR1 is SGHRS and CDR2 is YFSETQ. This CDR3 is CASSLAEGADYEQYF. As DNA, the CDR3 is TGCGCCAGCAGCTTGGCCGAGGGGGCGGATTACGAGCAGTACTTC. Looking up the rest from reference TRBV5-1 and TRBJ2-7 gives the full variable domain: KAGVTQTPRYLIKTRGQQVTLSCSPISGHRSVSWYQQTPGQGLQFLFEYFSETQRNKGNFPGRFSGRQFSNSRSEMNVSTLELGDSALYLCASSLAEGADYEQYFGPGTRLTVT.

This clone is judged medium-sized. The V gene is TRBV6-1, the J gene TRBJ2-3; D is undetermined. The CDR3 extends over 11 amino acids. V gave up 5 bases and J gave up 6 bases, with 6 bases separating them. Germline lookup yields CDR1 MNHNS and CDR2 SASEGT. The CDR3, as DNA: TGTGCCAGCAGTATCTGGGATACGCAGTATTTT. Amino acids: CASSIWDTQYF.

The chain employs TRBV6-5 and TRBJ1-1; TRBD1 matches at 8 bases. The germline V gene has CDR1 MNHEY and CDR2 SVGAGI. This CDR3 comprises 15 residues. Losses at the gene ends were 0 bases for V and 6 bases for J; bases not matched to a gene: 6. CDR3 amino acids: CASSYSTTGGPEAFF. The DNA for the CDR3 is TGTGCCAGCAGTTACTCGACCACAGGGGGGCCTGAAGCTTTCTTT.

This clone was counted ten times or more. The V and J genes are TRBV3-1 and TRBJ2-5; D not certain. The CDR3 consists of 12 residues. CDR1 is LGHDT, CDR2 YNNKEL, per germline (reference sequence). V was cut by 2 bases and J by 5 bases, with 6 bases left in between. CDR3: CASSQQLETQYF. The CDR3 bases are TGTGCCAGCAGCCAACAATTGGAGACCCAGTACTTC.

Many counts were recorded for this clone. The gene calls are TRBV7-6 and TRBJ1-1, with 7 positions matching TRBD1. The CDR3 sequence is 14 residues long. V was clipped by 5 bases and J by 6 bases; unmatched bases: 9. From germline, CDR1 is SGHVS and CDR2 FNYEAQ. The CDR3 nucleotides read TGTGCCAGCAGCACGAGACAGGGTCGTGCTGAAGCTTTCTTT. Translated, it gives CASSTRQGRAEAFF.

This clone has a count of ten or more. The chain employs TRBV29-1 and TRBJ2-7; 7 bases map to TRBD1. Germline V gene lookup returns CDR1 SQVTM and CDR2 ANQGSEA. The CDR3 is 17 residues long. The J segment lost 1 base and the V segment lost 4 bases, leaving 16 bases of the junction unmatched. The CDR3 reads CSVVGRRGLLPSYEQYF. Written as DNA, the CDR3 is TGCAGCGTTGTAGGGAGAAGGGGGCTCTTACCGTCCTACGAGCAGTACTTC.

V is TRBV9 and J is TRBJ2-1; D perhaps matches TRBD1 (5 bases). Trimming pared 3 bases from V and 8 bases from J, leaving 12 bases between. The CDR3 extends over 13 amino acids. The germline CDR1 and CDR2 sequences are SGDLS and YYNGEE. CDR3 region: CASSARWGDEQFF. In DNA, the CDR3 is TGTGCCAGCAGCGCACGGTGGGGCGATGAGCAGTTCTTC.

This clone was observed a few times. This chain uses TRBV6-1 with TRBJ1-2, with D tentatively TRBD1 (5 bases). CDR1 and CDR2 from the germline V gene are MNHNS and SASEGT. The CDR3 spans 15 residues. V gave up 9 bases and J gave up 0 bases, with 17 bases separating them. This chain's CDR3 is CASRETEISNYGYTF. For the CDR3, the DNA is TGTGCCAGTCGGGAGACAGAGATTTCTAACTATGGCTACACCTTC.

This clone was recorded a few times. The rearrangement links TRBV7-8 to TRBJ2-3; 7 bases fit TRBD2. Trimming took 1 base from V and 2 from J; bases not matched to a gene: 3. Per germline, CDR1 SGHVS and CDR2 FQNEAQ. The CDR3 extends over 15 amino acids. The CDR3 region has the DNA TGTGCCAGCAGCTTAGGGGACTACGACACAGATACGCAGTATTTT. Encoded protein: CASSLGDYDTDTQYF.

As to this clone: One junction end does not reproduce the germline sequence, and a read error may be involved. This chain connects TRBV27 to TRBJ2-2; D unresolved. The CDR3 consists of 14 residues. Looked up from germline, CDR1 is MNHEY and CDR2 is SMNVEV (reference sequence). CDR3 amino acids: CARRWAANTAELFF. CDR3 DNA sequence: TGTGCCAGGAGATGGGCAGCCAACACCGCGGAGCTGTTTTTT.

This clone was seen ten or more times. This chain links TRBV5-6 with TRBJ2-7; D gene ambiguous. Germline lookup yields CDR1 SGHDT and CDR2 YYEEEE. CDR3 length equals 14 residues. V gave up 0 bases and J gave up 5 bases, with 12 bases separating them. CDR3 coding DNA: TGTGCCAGCAGCTTGGAAGTGGGCCCCAACGAGCAGTACTTC. Encoded protein: CASSLEVGPNEQYF.

This clone was seen at least ten times. The V call is TRBV20-1, the J call TRBJ2-1; 8 positions match TRBD2. Germline CDR1 DFQATT, CDR2 SNEGSKA (reference sequence). V was clipped by 2 bases and J by 9 bases; unmatched bases: 15. The CDR3 length is 16 residues. In DNA form, the CDR3 reads TGCAGTGCTAGAACGGGCAGCGGGAGAGTCGGGGGTGAGCAGTTCTTC. Residues: CSARTGSGRVGGEQFF.

This clone appeared many times. The chain combines TRBV5-6 with TRBJ1-5, with 8 bases that match TRBD1. Looked up from germline, CDR1 is SGHDT and CDR2 is YYEEEE. With 0 bases clipped from V and 0 bases from J, the junction kept 11 bases outside the gene matches. The CDR3 spans 19 residues. CDR3: CASSLARQGALYSNQPQHF. The DNA for the CDR3 is TGTGCCAGCAGCTTGGCCAGGCAGGGGGCTCTTTATAGCAATCAGCCCCAGCATTTT.

This clone is labeled large. J is TRBJ1-2 and V is TRBV20-1, with TRBD1 matching 9 bases. CDR3 length: 14 residues. The ends lost 1 base at V and 7 bases at J; junction bases unmatched: 7. Germline lookup yields CDR1 DFQATT and CDR2 SNEGSKA (reference sequence). The CDR3 coding sequence is TGCAGTGCTAGAGGGACAGGGGTGAGGGGTGGCTACACCTTC. Amino acid sequence: CSARGTGVRGGYTF.

The table lists this clone with many counts. The chain uses TRBV18 and TRBJ1-6, with D unclear. Deletions cut 3 bases from V and 0 bases from J, with 6 bases between. From germline, CDR1 is KGHSH and CDR2 LQKENI. The CDR3 covers 15 residues. The CDR3 region is CASSPGYSYNSPLHF. The DNA for the CDR3 is TGTGCCAGCTCACCGGGGTACTCCTATAATTCACCCCTCCACTTT.

This clone is termed medium-sized. J is TRBJ1-2 and V is TRBV2; maybe TRBD1 (6 bases). V was shortened by 6 bases and J by 0 bases, with 14 bases between the two germline ends. CDR1 is SNHLY, CDR2 FYNNEI, per germline. This CDR3 is built from 15 residues. CDR3: CASRKRDTANYGYTF. Written as DNA, the CDR3 is TGTGCCAGCAGAAAGCGGGACACAGCTAACTATGGCTACACCTTC.

In its sample, this clone was seen many times. Just one base apart from a much larger clone, this may be a read error. Other DNA sequences within the sample encode an identical CDR3. This chain connects TRBV12-3 or TRBV12-4 to TRBJ1-1; 8 bases align to TRBD1. The CDR3 totals 14 residues. The CDR3 region is CASSLNRGITEAFF. The CDR3 DNA reads TGCGCCAGCAGTCTTAACAGGGGGATCACTGAAGCTTTCTTT.